Below are 24 T cell receptor beta chains sequenced from a single sample in a study of blood T cells in healthy people across ages. Combining a sample-barcoded 5' primer with a J-beta primer mix, a second PCR ran for about 6 to 11 cycles. TCRdb used MiXCR to reprocess the 5' RACE reads, holding one entry per CDR3 protein. The table has around 970,000 distinct CDR3 sequences, roughly 50% seen once. Sequencing used blood. These receptors all come from a woman aged 55-75 years in good health.

The J gene is TRBJ2-5, the V gene TRBV28, with D perhaps TRBD1 (6 bases). In germline, CDR1 is MDHEN, CDR2 SYDVKM. The CDR3 is made up of 15 amino acids. Trimming took 5 bases from V and 1 from J, leaving 14 bases between them. CDR3 nucleotides: TGTGCCAGCAGTAAATTAACAGGGCCCCAAGAGACCCAGTACTTC. Protein: CASSKLTGPQETQYF.

The table lists this clonotype with a count of one. The chain has TRBV28 and TRBJ2-3, with a tentative D call TRBD1 (5 bases). CDR3 length equals 15 residues. V lost 3 bases to trimming and J lost 2 bases, with 12 bases between them. From germline, CDR1 is MDHEN and CDR2 SYDVKM. The CDR3 loop reads CASSFRQGYTDTQYF. In DNA form, the CDR3 reads TGTGCCAGCAGTTTTCGGCAGGGCTACACAGATACGCAGTATTTT.

This chain connects TRBV5-1 to TRBJ2-1, with D possibly being TRBD1 (6 bases). TRBJ2-7 matches the DNA end more closely, so the J call is doubtful. Germline values: CDR1 SGHRS, CDR2 YFSETQ. The CDR3 is made up of 14 amino acids. CDR3 nucleotide sequence: TGCGCCAGCAGCTTGGGGACAGCCTCCGTCGAGCAGTACTTC. This codes for CASSLGTASVEQYF.

The rearrangement joins TRBV6-2 or TRBV6-3 to TRBJ2-2; perhaps TRBD1 as D (7 bases). Germline CDR1 MNHEY, CDR2 SVGEGT. The CDR3 runs to 15 residues. Trimming stripped 7 bases from V and 5 bases from J, with 17 bases between. The CDR3 DNA follows: TGTGCCAGCACCCTTCACGCAGGGGGGACCGGGGAGCTGTTTTTT. Its protein is CASTLHAGGTGELFF.

This clonotype was counted a few times. J is TRBJ2-7 and V is TRBV7-9, with D uncertain. Germline CDR1 is SEHNR and CDR2 is FQNEAQ (reference sequence). This CDR3 has 14 residues. The ends were cut back, 2 bases at V and 1 base at J, with 9 bases in the middle. CDR3 sequence: CASSLNIPSYEQYF. The CDR3 nucleotides are TGTGCCAGCAGCTTAAACATCCCATCCTACGAGCAGTACTTC.

This clonotype was observed a few times. The chain couples TRBV7-9 to TRBJ2-1; 10 positions agree with TRBD2. CDR3 size: 16 residues. CDR1 and CDR2 from the germline V gene are SEHNR and FQNEAQ (reference sequence). V shed 5 bases and J 2 bases; nucleotides not matched to a gene: 6. The CDR3 region has the DNA TGTGCCAGCAGCCGCAGACTAGCGGGCGCCTACAATGAGCAGTTCTTC. Its protein is CASSRRLAGAYNEQFF.

DNA of the CDR3: TGCAGTGCTTTAGCGGGAATTGGGGATACGCAGTATTTT. It codes for CSALAGIGDTQYF. This chain connects TRBV20-1 to TRBJ2-3; 8 bases line up with TRBD2. This CDR3 has 13 amino acids. CDR1 is DFQATT and CDR2 is SNEGSKA in the germline V gene (reference sequence). J lost 6 bases, V lost 5 bases, and 7 bases had no gene match.

The sample holds one count of this clonotype. J is TRBJ2-3 and V is TRBV3-1; either TRBD1 or TRBD2 may fit D (5 bases each). From germline, CDR1 is LGHDT and CDR2 YNNKEL (reference sequence). V was pared by 1 base and J by 4 bases, with 12 bases between. There are 15 residues in the CDR3. The CDR3 loop reads CASSQGIGTSDTQYF. The CDR3 DNA reads TGTGCCAGCAGCCAAGGTATCGGGACGTCAGATACGCAGTATTTT.

V is TRBV5-1 and J is TRBJ2-5; D remains unclear. TRBJ2-7 matches the DNA end more closely, so the J call is doubtful. Germline CDR1 SGHRS, CDR2 YFSETQ. This CDR3 region has 13 residues. CDR3 sequence reads: CASSLAITGEQYF. CDR3 bases: TGCGCCAGCAGCTTGGCGATAACGGGCGAGCAGTACTTC.

This clonotype came up once. The chain joins TRBV20-1 to TRBJ2-2, with D tentatively TRBD2 (5 bases). The length of the CDR3 is 17 residues. V was pared by 5 bases and J by 3 bases, with 22 bases between. Per the germline V gene, CDR1 is DFQATT and CDR2 is SNEGSKA (reference sequence). Here the CDR3 DNA reads TGCAGTGCTCATTCAGACTCCTCTAATAGCGACACCGGGGAGCTGTTTTTT. Amino acids: CSAHSDSSNSDTGELFF.

This clonotype has only a few counts. The rearrangement uses TRBV7-3 and TRBJ2-1; possible D gene TRBD2, 7 bases. V gave up 4 bases and J gave up 5 bases, with 15 bases separating them. This CDR3 has 15 residues. The germline V gene has CDR1 SGHTA and CDR2 FQGTGA. The CDR3 loop reads CASSWSGRGHNEQFF. CDR3 DNA: TGTGCCAGCAGCTGGAGCGGGCGGGGGCACAATGAGCAGTTCTTC.

The rearrangement uses TRBV12-3 or TRBV12-4 and TRBJ2-5; 9 nucleotides match TRBD1. This CDR3 is 14 amino acids long. The ends lost 5 bases at V and 4 bases at J; junction bases unmatched: 5. The CDR3 bases are TGTGCCAGCAGTAAACGACAGGGGGTAGAGACCCAGTACTTC. Amino acids: CASSKRQGVETQYF.

This clonotype was counted between two and nine times. This chain links TRBV27 with TRBJ2-7; D uncertain. Trimming pared 7 bases from V and 0 bases from J, leaving 13 bases between. The CDR3 sequence is 14 residues long. Germline V lookup: CDR1 MNHEY, CDR2 SMNVEV (reference sequence). The CDR3 DNA reads as TGTGCCAGCAACCGACACAGTTCCTCCTACGAGCAGTACTTC. Its translation: CASNRHSSSYEQYF.

The V and J genes are TRBV3-1 and TRBJ2-5; 8 bases line up with TRBD1. Losses at the gene ends were 1 base for V and 11 bases for J; bases not matched to a gene: 6. In germline, CDR1 is LGHDT, CDR2 YNNKEL (reference sequence). This CDR3 comprises 13 residues. The CDR3 nucleotides are TGTGCCAGCAGCCAAGGGCGGGGACAGGAGCAGTACTTC. Protein sequence: CASSQGRGQEQYF.

This clonotype was counted between two and nine times. This chain's CDR3 is CAVRPSGYTDTQYF. The CDR3 DNA follows: TGTGCCGTAAGGCCTTCCGGGTACACAGATACGCAGTATTTT. V usage is TRBV6-1 and J usage is TRBJ2-3; D gene ambiguous. CDR1 MNHNS and CDR2 SASEGT come from the germline V gene. V gave up 11 bases and J gave up 2 bases, with 17 bases separating them. The CDR3 consists of 14 residues.

The chain uses TRBV9 and TRBJ2-1; 14 bases align to TRBD2. This CDR3 is 16 amino acids long. V shed 3 bases, J shed 7 bases, and the junction held 6 bases outside the gene matches. Per the germline V gene, CDR1 is SGDLS and CDR2 is YYNGEE. In DNA form, the CDR3 reads TGTGCCAGCAGCGCCCCCGGGACTAGCGGGAGAAATGAGCAGTTCTTC. This encodes CASSAPGTSGRNEQFF.

The chain uses TRBV20-1 and TRBJ2-4, with TRBD2 matching 7 bases. Germline V CDR1 and CDR2: DFQATT, SNEGSKA (reference sequence). Germline trimming cut 5 bases from V and 0 bases from J; bases unmatched to any gene: 4. The CDR3 consists of 14 residues. The CDR3 is CSAGGEVAKNIQYF. CDR3 nucleotide sequence: TGCAGTGCTGGGGGGGAGGTAGCCAAAAACATTCAGTACTTC.

V and J are TRBV5-1 and TRBJ2-7, with 7 bases lining up with TRBD2. Unmatched junction bases numbered 7, after V lost 4 bases and J lost 0 bases. The CDR3 totals 15 residues. CDR1 and CDR2 from the germline V gene are SGHRS and YFSETQ. CDR3 residues: CASSHGAGVSYEQYF. The CDR3 bases are TGCGCCAGCAGCCATGGCGCGGGAGTCTCCTACGAGCAGTACTTC.

The chain is built from TRBV7-2 and TRBJ2-2, with D unclear. This CDR3 has 13 amino acids. V gave up 2 bases and J gave up 8 bases, with 9 bases separating them. Germline-derived CDR1 and CDR2 are SGHTA and FQGNSA. The CDR3 DNA reads TGTGCCAGCAGCTTAACTATACTAGGGGAGCTGTTTTTT. Translating gives CASSLTILGELFF.

This clonotype came up a few times. V gene TRBV7-9 combines with J gene TRBJ2-7; D assignment may be TRBD1 or TRBD2 (6 bases each). Trimming pared 5 bases from V and 0 bases from J, leaving 11 bases between. Germline V CDR1 and CDR2: SEHNR, FQNEAQ (reference sequence). The CDR3 has 14 residues. DNA of the CDR3: TGTGCCAGCAGCGTGGGGGGCATCTCCTACGAGCAGTACTTC. Translated, it gives CASSVGGISYEQYF.

This clonotype was detected only a few times. The gene calls are TRBV9 and TRBJ2-7; D unresolved. CDR1 is SGDLS, CDR2 YYNGEE, per germline. CDR3 length: 12 residues. Trimming took 3 bases from V and 5 from J, leaving 9 bases between them. CDR3 amino acids: CASSGRINEQYF. The CDR3 DNA follows: TGTGCCAGCAGCGGGAGAATAAACGAGCAGTACTTC.

About this clonotype: One end of the junction is discordant with germline, which a read error may explain. The rearrangement uses TRBV15 and TRBJ1-5; D gene ambiguous. CDR1 is LNHNV, CDR2 YYDKDF, per germline (reference sequence). The CDR3 contains 15 residues. The CDR3 region has the DNA TGTGCCACCTGCAGAGATGATAAGGGAAATCAGCCCCAGCATTTT. Its protein product is CATCRDDKGNQPQHF.

The gene calls are TRBV20-1 and TRBJ2-7; D unclear. The DNA end is more similar to TRBJ2-5, so the J call may be wrong. Germline loops: CDR1 DFQATT, CDR2 SNEGSKA (reference sequence). The CDR3 has 14 residues. CDR3 DNA sequence: TGCAGTGCCCCGCGAGTTGGAACGAGAGAGACCCAGTACTTC. Amino acid sequence: CSAPRVGTRETQYF.

This clonotype was observed a few times. This chain uses TRBV27 with TRBJ2-1, with 11 bases identical to TRBD2. V trimming: 5 bases; J trimming: 5 bases; junction bases outside the gene matches: 8. Germline V lookup: CDR1 MNHEY, CDR2 SMNVEV (reference sequence). CDR3 size: 16 residues. The CDR3 coding sequence is TGTGCCAGCAGTCCCTCTAGCGGGAGGCTAAACAATGAGCAGTTCTTC. This sequence encodes CASSPSSGRLNNEQFF.